The 13 T cell receptor beta chains listed next were all sequenced from one sample in a study of cytomegalovirus exposure and HLA in healthy donors (dated 2017 in TCRdb). The library was generated by the immunoSEQ multiplex PCR assay. In TCRdb, the immuneACCESS table is reduced to in-frame sequences with V and J assigned. These tables do not hold every clone; where another copy was compared, an unresolved V gene accounts for under half, and the others remain unexplained. The sample profile shows some 63,000 clones; roughly 90% of them were found once. 0.95% to 1.5% of the sample belongs to the ten largest clones. Sequencing input: PBMCs. The receptor source for this set is a young woman in good health and CMV-seronegative.

V and J are TRBV18 and TRBJ2-1; 7 nucleotides agree with TRBD2. V lost 4 bases to trimming and J lost 8 bases; unmatched junction nucleotides: 5. This CDR3 spans 13 amino acids. Per germline, CDR1 KGHSH and CDR2 LQKENI. The CDR3 coding sequence is TGTGCCAGCTCACGGACTAGAAGTGATGAGCAGTTCTTC. Its translation is CASSRTRSDEQFF.

V is TRBV5-4 and J is TRBJ2-3; weak D call: TRBD1 (5 bases). The CDR3 sequence is 13 residues long. Germline CDR1 reads SGHNT; CDR2 reads YYREEE (reference sequence). V shed 0 bases and J shed 4 bases, with 6 bases lying between them. CDR3 nucleotides: TGTGCCAGCAGCTTGGCAGGGCCAGATACGCAGTATTTT. Protein: CASSLAGPDTQYF.

The chain uses TRBV2 and TRBJ2-3; D possibly corresponds to TRBD2 (6 bases). Trimming stripped 8 bases from V and 4 bases from J, with 16 bases between. This CDR3 region has 14 residues. Germline CDR1 reads SNHLY; CDR2 reads FYNNEI. CDR3 amino acids: CASGRDLGSDTQYF. The CDR3 DNA reads as TGTGCCAGCGGCCGGGACTTGGGCTCAGATACGCAGTATTTT.

This clone was observed a single time. The chain links TRBV21-1 to TRBJ2-3; the table's D call, TRBD1, was not checked against the DNA. TRBV21-1 is a documented pseudogene. The CDR3 consists of 15 residues. The CDR3 region has the DNA TGTGCCAGCAGCAATTCACGAGAACAGACAGATACGCAGTATTTT. The encoded protein is CASSNSREQTDTQYF.

The chain links TRBV10-3 to TRBJ1-2, with 7 positions matching TRBD1. The CDR3 length is 16 residues. CDR1 is ENHRY and CDR2 is SYGVKD in the germline V gene. The V gene end was trimmed by 3 bases and the J gene end by 0 bases; junction bases not matched to a gene: 7. CDR3 nucleotides: TGTGCCATCAGTGATCAGACAGGGCTAACTAACTATGGCTACACCTTC. Translation: CAISDQTGLTNYGYTF.

The chain carries TRBV7-2 and TRBJ2-1; D not resolved. Germline V CDR1 and CDR2: SGHTA, FQGNSA. The V gene lost 2 bases and the J gene lost 7 bases, with 6 bases spanning the gap. The CDR3 loop spans 12 amino acids. CDR3 sequence reads: CASSLYGNEQFF. In DNA form, the CDR3 reads TGTGCCAGCAGCTTATACGGGAATGAGCAGTTCTTC.

The chain has TRBV29-1 and TRBJ2-7, with 10 bases lining up with TRBD1. V was pared by 3 bases and J by 9 bases, with 8 bases of the junction left unmatched. The CDR3 contains 13 residues. CDR1 is SQVTM, CDR2 ANQGSEA, per germline. The CDR3 DNA is TGCAGCGTTGAGGGACAGGGGAGGGACTGGCAGTACTTC. As protein: CSVEGQGRDWQYF.

The rearrangement uses TRBV28 and TRBJ2-5; D possibly corresponds to TRBD1 (6 bases). V was trimmed by 3 bases and J by 5 bases, leaving 16 bases between them. Germline assignment: CDR1 MDHEN and CDR2 SYDVKM. The CDR3 length is 15 residues. The CDR3 bases are TGTGCCAGCAGTTTGGTAAACAGGGTAGGGGAGACCCAGTACTTC. Protein sequence: CASSLVNRVGETQYF.

The table lists this clone with a count of one. The chain combines TRBV6-5 with TRBJ2-7; D is undetermined. The length of the CDR3 is 14 residues. V lost 0 bases and J lost 2, with 8 bases in between. Germline CDR1 MNHEY, CDR2 SVGAGI. The CDR3 loop is CASSYSSSTYEQYF. The DNA for the CDR3 is TGTGCCAGCAGTTACTCTAGTTCCACCTACGAGCAGTACTTC.

This chain uses TRBV7-8 with TRBJ1-4, with 11 bases that match TRBD1. The CDR3 runs to 17 residues. V shed 5 bases, J shed 8 bases, and the junction held 13 bases outside the gene matches. Germline CDR1 and CDR2: SGHVS and FQNEAQ. CDR3 region: CASSPRRTGGAWEKLFF. The DNA of the CDR3 is TGTGCCAGCAGCCCACGTAGGACAGGGGGCGCTTGGGAAAAACTGTTTTTT.

J is TRBJ2-2 and V is TRBV27; 9 bases are shared with TRBD2. The V gene's germline CDR1 is MNHEY and CDR2 SMNVEV (reference sequence). The CDR3 totals 16 residues. The J segment lost 1 base and the V segment lost 5 bases, leaving 5 bases of the junction unmatched. CDR3 loop: CASSPGLALNTGELFF. The CDR3 region has the DNA TGTGCCAGCAGTCCCGGACTAGCGTTGAACACCGGGGAGCTGTTTTTT.

The V gene is TRBV6-1, the J gene TRBJ2-5, with TRBD2 matching 9 bases. Losses at the gene ends were 3 bases for V and 5 bases for J; bases not matched to a gene: 10. This CDR3 contains 16 residues. Germline V gene sequence: CDR1 MNHNS, CDR2 SASEGT. The CDR3 spells CASSEAGLAGVETQYF. The CDR3 region has the DNA TGTGCCAGCAGTGAGGCGGGACTAGCAGGCGTCGAGACCCAGTACTTC.

By share of the sample, this clone is medium-sized (0.01 to 0.1%). V usage is TRBV21-1 and J usage is TRBJ2-2; TRBD2 was called by the table and not checked on the DNA. TRBV21-1 is deemed a pseudogene. The CDR3 is 16 amino acids. The CDR3 bases are TGTGCCAGCAGCCCCCCGGCTAGCGGAGAGCACGGGGAGCTGTTTTTT. It is translated as CASSPPASGEHGELFF.